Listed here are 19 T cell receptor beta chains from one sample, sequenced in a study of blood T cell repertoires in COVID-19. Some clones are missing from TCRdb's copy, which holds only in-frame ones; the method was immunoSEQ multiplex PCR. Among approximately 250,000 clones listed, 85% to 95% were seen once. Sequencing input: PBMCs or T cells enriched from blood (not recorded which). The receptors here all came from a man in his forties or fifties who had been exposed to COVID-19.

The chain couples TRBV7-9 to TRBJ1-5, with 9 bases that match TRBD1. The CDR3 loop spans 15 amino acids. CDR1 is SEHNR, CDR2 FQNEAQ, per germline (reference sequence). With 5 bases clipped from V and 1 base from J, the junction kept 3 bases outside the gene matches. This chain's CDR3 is CASSNTGGSNQPQHF. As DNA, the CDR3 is TGTGCCAGCAGCAACACAGGGGGCAGCAATCAGCCCCAGCATTTT.

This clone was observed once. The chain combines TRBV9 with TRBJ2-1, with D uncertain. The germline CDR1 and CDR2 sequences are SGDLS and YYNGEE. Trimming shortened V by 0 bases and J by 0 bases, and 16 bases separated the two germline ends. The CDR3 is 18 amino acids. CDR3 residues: CASSVALTLGSSYNEQFF. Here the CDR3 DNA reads TGTGCCAGCAGCGTAGCTCTGACCCTAGGAAGCTCCTACAATGAGCAGTTCTTC. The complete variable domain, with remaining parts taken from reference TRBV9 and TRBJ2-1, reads DSGVTQTPKHLITATGQRVTLRCSPRSGDLSVYWYQQSLDQGLQFLIQYYNGEERAKGNILERFSAQQFPDLHSELNLSSLELGDSALYFCASSVALTLGSSYNEQFFGPGTRLTVL.

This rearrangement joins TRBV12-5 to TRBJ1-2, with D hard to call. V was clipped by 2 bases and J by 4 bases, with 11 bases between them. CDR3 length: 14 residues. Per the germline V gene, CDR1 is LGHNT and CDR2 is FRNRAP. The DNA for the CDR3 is TGTGCTAGTGGTTTGCCTGGCGGACTCTATGGCTACACCTTC. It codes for CASGLPGGLYGYTF.

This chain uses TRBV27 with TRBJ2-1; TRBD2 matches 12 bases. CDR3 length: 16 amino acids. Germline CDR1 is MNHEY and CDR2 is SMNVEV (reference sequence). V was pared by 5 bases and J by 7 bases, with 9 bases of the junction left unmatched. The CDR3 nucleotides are TGTGCCAGCAGTCTCACCGGGACTAGCGGGTTAAATGAGCAGTTCTTC. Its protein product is CASSLTGTSGLNEQFF.

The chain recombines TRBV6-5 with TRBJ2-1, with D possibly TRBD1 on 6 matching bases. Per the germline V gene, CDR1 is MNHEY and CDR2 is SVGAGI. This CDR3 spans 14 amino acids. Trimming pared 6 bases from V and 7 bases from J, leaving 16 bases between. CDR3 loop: CASSSGQLSNEQFF. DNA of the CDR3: TGTGCCAGCAGCTCAGGACAGTTGTCTAATGAGCAGTTCTTC.

The CDR3, as DNA: TGCGCCAGCAGCCAAGGAGGCTCAGGGTGGGTCTACGAGCAGTACTTC. Its translation is CASSQGGSGWVYEQYF. This sequence joins TRBV4-1 and TRBJ2-7; a weak D match, TRBD1 (5 bases). Germline CDR1 is MGHRA and CDR2 is YSYEKL. The CDR3 is 16 amino acids. V dropped 1 base and J dropped 3 bases, with 16 bases sitting between them.

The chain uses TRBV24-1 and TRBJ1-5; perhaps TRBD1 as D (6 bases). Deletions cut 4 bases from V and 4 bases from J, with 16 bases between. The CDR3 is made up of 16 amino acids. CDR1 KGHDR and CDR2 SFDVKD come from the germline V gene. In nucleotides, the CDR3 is TGTGCCACCAGTGACCATACAGGGCTTAATAATCAGCCCCAGCATTTT. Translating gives CATSDHTGLNNQPQHF.

CDR3 loop: CASSMGSITNQPQHF. The CDR3 DNA reads TGTGCCAGTAGTATGGGCAGTATAACAAATCAGCCCCAGCATTTT. The chain joins TRBV19 to TRBJ1-5, with D unresolved. The V end lost 3 bases, the J end lost 4 bases, and 13 bases lay between the germline ends. CDR3 length: 15 amino acids. Germline CDR1 and CDR2: LNHDA and SQIVND (reference sequence).

This CDR3 is CASSLDTYRVETQYF. The CDR3 DNA reads TGTGCCAGCAGCTTGGACACCTACCGGGTAGAGACCCAGTACTTC. The chain recombines TRBV5-4 with TRBJ2-5; D call uncertain. The CDR3 length is 15 residues. Germline V gives CDR1 SGHNT, CDR2 YYREEE (reference sequence). Trimming left V 0 bases short and J 4 bases short, with 13 bases between.

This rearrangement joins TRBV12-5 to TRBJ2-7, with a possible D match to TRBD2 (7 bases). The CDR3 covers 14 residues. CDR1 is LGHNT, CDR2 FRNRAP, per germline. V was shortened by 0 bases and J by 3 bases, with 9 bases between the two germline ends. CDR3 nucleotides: TGTGCTAGTGGTTTGGTAGGGGGGGGCTACGAGCAGTACTTC. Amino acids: CASGLVGGGYEQYF.

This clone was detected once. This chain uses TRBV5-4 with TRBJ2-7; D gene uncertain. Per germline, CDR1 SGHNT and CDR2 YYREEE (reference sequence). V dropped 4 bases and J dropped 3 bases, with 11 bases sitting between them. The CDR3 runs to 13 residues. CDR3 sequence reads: CASSPSPDYEQYF. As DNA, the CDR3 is TGTGCCAGCAGCCCAAGTCCAGACTACGAGCAGTACTTC.

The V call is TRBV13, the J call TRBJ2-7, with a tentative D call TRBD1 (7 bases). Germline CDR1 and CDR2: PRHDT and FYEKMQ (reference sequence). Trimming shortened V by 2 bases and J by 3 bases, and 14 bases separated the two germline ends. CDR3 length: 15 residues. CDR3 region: CASSLSIQGGYEQYF. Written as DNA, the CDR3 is TGTGCCAGCAGCTTATCAATTCAGGGGGGCTACGAGCAGTACTTC. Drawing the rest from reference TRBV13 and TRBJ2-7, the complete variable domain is AAGVIQSPRHLIKEKRETATLKCYPIPRHDTVYWYQQGPGQDPQFLISFYEKMQSDKGSIPDRFSAQQFSDYHSELNMSSLELGDSALYFCASSLSIQGGYEQYFGPGTRLTVT.

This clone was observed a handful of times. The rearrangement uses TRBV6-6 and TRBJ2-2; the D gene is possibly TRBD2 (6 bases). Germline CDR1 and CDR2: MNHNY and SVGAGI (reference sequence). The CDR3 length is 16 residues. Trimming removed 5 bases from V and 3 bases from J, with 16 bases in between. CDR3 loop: CASSQPVGLYTGELFF. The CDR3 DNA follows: TGTGCCAGCAGTCAACCTGTGGGACTCTACACCGGGGAGCTGTTTTTT.

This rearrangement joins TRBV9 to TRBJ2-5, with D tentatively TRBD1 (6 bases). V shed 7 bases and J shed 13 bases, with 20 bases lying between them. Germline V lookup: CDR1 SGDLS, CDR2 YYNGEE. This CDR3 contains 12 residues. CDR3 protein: CASSRDTPVLYF. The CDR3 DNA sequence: TGTGCCAGCTCCCGGGACACGCCAGTTTTGTACTTC.

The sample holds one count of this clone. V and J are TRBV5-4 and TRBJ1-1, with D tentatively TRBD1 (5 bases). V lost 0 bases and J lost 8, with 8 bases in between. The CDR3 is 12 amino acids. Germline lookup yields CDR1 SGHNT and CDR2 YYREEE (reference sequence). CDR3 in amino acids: CASSLAGGEAFF. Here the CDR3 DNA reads TGTGCCAGCAGCTTGGCCGGGGGGGAAGCTTTCTTT.

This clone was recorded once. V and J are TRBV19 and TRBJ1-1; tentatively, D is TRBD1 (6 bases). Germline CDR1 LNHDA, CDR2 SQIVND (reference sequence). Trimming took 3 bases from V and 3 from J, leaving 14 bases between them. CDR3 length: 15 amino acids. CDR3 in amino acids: CASSMAGGAYTEAFF. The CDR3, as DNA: TGTGCCAGTAGTATGGCGGGGGGCGCGTACACTGAAGCTTTCTTT.

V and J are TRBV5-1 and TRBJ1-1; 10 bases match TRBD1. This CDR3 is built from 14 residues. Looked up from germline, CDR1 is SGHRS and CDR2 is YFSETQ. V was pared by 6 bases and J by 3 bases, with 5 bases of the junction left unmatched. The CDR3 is CASTPGQGYTEAFF. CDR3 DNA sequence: TGCGCCAGCACACCGGGACAGGGGTACACTGAAGCTTTCTTT.

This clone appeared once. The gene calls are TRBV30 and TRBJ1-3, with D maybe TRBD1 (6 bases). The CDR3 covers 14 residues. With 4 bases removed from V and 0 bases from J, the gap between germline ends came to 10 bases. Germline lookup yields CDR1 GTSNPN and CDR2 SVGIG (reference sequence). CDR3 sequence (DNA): TGTGCCTGGATCCAGGGGAGCTCTGGAAACACCATATATTTT. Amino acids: CAWIQGSSGNTIYF.

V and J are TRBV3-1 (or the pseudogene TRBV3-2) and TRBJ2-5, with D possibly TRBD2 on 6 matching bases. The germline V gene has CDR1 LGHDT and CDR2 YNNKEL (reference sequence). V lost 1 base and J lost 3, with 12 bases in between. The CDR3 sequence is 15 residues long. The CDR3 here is CASSQVGGEEETQYF. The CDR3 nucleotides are TGTGCCAGCAGCCAAGTTGGAGGGGAAGAAGAGACCCAGTACTTC.